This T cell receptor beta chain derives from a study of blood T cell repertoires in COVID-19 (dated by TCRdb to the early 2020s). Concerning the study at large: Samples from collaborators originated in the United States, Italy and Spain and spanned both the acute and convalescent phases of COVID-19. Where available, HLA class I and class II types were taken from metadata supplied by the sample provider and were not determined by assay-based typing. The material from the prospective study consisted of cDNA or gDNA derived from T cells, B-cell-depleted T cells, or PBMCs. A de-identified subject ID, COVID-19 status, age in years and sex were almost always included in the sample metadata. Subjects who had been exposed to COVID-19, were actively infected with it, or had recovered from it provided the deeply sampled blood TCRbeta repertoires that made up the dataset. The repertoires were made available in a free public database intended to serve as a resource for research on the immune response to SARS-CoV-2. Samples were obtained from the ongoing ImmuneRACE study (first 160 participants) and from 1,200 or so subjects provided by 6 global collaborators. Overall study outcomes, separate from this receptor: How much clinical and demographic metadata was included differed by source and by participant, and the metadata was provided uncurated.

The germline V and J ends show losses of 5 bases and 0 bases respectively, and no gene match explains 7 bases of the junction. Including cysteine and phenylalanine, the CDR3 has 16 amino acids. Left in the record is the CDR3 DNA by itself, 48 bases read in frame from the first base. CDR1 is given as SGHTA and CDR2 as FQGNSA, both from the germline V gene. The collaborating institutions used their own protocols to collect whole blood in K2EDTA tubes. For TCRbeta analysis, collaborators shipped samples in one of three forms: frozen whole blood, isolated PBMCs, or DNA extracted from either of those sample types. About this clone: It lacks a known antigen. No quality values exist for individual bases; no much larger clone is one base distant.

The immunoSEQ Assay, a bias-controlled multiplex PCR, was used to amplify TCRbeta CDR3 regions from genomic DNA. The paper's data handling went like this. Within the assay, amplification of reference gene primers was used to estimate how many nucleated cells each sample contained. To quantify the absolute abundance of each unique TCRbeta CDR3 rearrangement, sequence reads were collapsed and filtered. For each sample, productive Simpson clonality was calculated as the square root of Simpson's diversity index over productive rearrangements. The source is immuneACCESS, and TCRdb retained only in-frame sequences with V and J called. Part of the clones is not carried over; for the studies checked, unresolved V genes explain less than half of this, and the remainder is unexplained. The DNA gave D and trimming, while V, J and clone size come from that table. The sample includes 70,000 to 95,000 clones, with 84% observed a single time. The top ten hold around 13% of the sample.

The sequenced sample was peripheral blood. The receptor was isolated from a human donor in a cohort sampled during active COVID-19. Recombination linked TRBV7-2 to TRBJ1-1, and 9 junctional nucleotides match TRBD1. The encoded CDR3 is CASSLQGTGMNTEAFF. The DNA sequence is TGTGCCAGCAGCCTACAGGGGACAGGGATGAACACTGAAGCTTTCTTT.